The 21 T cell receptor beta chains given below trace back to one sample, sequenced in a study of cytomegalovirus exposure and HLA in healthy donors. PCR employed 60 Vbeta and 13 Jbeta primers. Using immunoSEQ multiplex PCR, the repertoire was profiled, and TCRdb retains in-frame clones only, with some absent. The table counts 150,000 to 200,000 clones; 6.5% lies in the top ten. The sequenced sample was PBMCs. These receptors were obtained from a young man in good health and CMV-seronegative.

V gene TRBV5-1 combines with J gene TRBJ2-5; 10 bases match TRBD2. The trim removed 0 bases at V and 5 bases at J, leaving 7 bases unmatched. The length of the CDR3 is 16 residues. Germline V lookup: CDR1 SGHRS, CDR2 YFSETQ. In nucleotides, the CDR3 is TGCGCCAGCAGCTTGGGCCCTAGCGGGGGACGGGAGACCCAGTACTTC. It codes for CASSLGPSGGRETQYF.

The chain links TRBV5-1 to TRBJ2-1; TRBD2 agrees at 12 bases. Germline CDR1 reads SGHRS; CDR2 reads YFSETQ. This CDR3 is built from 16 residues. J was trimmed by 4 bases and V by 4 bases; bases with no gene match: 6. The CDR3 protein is CASSVLGTSGYNEQFF. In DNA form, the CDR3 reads TGCGCCAGCAGCGTATTAGGGACTAGCGGGTACAATGAGCAGTTCTTC.

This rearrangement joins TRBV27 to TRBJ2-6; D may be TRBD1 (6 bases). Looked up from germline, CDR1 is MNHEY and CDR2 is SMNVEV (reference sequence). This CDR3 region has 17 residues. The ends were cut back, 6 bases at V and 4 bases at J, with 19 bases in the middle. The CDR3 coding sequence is TGTGCCAGCAGCCTGGGACATCAACGGTCGGGGGCCAACGTCCTGACTTTC. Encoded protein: CASSLGHQRSGANVLTF.

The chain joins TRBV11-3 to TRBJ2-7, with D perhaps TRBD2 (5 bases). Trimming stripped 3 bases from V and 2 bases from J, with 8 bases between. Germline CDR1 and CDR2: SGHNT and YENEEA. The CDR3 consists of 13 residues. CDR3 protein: CASSLGRTYEQYF. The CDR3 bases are TGTGCCAGCAGCTTGGGGAGAACCTACGAGCAGTACTTC.

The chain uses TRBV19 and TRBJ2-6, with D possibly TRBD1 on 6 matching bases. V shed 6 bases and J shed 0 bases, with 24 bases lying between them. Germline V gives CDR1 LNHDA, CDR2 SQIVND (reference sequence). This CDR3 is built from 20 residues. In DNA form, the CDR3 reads TGTGCCAGTAGAGTATACGAACCAGGGGACACCTACTCTGGGGCCAACGTCCTGACTTTC. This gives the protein CASRVYEPGDTYSGANVLTF.

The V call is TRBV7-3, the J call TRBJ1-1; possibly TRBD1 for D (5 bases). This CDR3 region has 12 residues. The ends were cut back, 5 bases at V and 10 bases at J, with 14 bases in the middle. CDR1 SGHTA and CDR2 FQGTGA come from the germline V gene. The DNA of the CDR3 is TGTGCCAGCAGCCCCTCGGGGGGTGGAGCTTTCTTT. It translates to CASSPSGGGAFF.

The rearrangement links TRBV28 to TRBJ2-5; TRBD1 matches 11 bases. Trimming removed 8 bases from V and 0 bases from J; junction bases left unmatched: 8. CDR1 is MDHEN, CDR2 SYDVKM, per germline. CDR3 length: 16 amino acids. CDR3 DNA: TGTGCCAGCCGACCCATGGGACAGGGGGACCAAGAGACCCAGTACTTC. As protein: CASRPMGQGDQETQYF.

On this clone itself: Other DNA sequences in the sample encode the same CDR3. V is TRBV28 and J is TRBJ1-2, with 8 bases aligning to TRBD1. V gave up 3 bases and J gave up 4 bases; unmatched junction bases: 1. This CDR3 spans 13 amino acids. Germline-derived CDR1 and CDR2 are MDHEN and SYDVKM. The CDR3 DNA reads TGTGCCAGCAGTTTCGGACAGGGCTATGGCTACACCTTC. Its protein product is CASSFGQGYGYTF.

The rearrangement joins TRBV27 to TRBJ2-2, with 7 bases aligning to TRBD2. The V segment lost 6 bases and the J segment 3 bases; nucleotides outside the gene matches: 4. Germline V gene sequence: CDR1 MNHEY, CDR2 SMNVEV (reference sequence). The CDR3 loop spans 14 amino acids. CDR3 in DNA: TGTGCCAGCAGCCTAGCGGACGACACCGGGGAGCTGTTTTTT. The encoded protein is CASSLADDTGELFF.

The DNA for the CDR3 is TGTGCCAGCAGCCCCCCGGCTAGCGGAAGCTCCTACGAGCAGTACTTC. Translated, it gives CASSPPASGSSYEQYF. The J gene is TRBJ2-5, the V gene TRBV7-6; 7 bases line up with TRBD2. The closer fit of TRBJ2-7 to the DNA end suggests the J call may be wrong. The V gene's germline CDR1 is SGHVS and CDR2 FNYEAQ. This CDR3 comprises 16 residues.

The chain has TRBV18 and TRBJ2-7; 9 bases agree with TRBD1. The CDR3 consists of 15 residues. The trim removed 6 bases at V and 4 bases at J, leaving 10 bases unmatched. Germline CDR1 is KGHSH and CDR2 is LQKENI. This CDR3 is CASSARDRDGYEQYF. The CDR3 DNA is TGTGCCAGCTCTGCCAGGGACAGGGATGGGTACGAGCAGTACTTC.

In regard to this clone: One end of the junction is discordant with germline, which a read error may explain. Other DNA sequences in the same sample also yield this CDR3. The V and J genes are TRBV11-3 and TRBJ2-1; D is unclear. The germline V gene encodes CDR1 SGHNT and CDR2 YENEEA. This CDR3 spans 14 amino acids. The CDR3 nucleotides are TGTGCTAGCAGCTTATACCAGGCTCTCAATGAGCAGTTCTTC. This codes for CASSLYQALNEQFF.

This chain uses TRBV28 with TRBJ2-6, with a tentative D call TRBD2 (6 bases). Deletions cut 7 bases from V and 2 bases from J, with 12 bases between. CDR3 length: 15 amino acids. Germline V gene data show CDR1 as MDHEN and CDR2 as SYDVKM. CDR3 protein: CASTTGETGANVLTF. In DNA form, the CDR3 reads TGTGCCAGCACCACGGGGGAGACTGGGGCCAACGTCCTGACTTTC.

In nucleotides, the CDR3 is TGTGCCAGTAGTAGCGGGACAGCCTACGAGCAGTACTTC. This translates into CASSSGTAYEQYF. The chain joins TRBV19 to TRBJ2-7; possible D gene TRBD1, 7 bases. The V gene's germline CDR1 is LNHDA and CDR2 SQIVND (reference sequence). The CDR3 consists of 13 residues. Trimming cost V 4 bases and J 2 bases, with 9 bases left between them.

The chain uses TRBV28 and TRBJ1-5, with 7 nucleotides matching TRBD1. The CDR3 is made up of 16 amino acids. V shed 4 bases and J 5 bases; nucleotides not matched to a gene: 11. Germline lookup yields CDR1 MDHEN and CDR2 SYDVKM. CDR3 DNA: TGTGCCAGCAGTTCGACAGGGATGGGTGGATATCAGCCCCAGCATTTT. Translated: CASSSTGMGGYQPQHF. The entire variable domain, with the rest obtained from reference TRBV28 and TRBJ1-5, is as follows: DVKVTQSSRYLVKRTGEKVFLECVQDMDHENMFWYRQDPGLGLRLIYFSYDVKMKEKGDIPEGYSVSREKKERFSLILESASTNQTSMYLCASSSTGMGGYQPQHFGDGTRLSIL.

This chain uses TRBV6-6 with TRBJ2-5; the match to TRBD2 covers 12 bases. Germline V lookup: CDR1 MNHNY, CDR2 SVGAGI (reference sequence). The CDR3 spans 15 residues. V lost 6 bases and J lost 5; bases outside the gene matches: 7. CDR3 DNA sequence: TGTGCCAGCAGCCGGCTAGCGGGGGGGACTGAGACCCAGTACTTC. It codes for CASSRLAGGTETQYF.

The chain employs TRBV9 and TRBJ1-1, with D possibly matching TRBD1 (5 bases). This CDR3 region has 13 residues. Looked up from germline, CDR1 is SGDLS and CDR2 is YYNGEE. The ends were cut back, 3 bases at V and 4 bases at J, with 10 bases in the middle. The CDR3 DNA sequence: TGTGCCAGCAGCGAAATCGGGGGCACTGAAGCTTTCTTT. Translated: CASSEIGGTEAFF.

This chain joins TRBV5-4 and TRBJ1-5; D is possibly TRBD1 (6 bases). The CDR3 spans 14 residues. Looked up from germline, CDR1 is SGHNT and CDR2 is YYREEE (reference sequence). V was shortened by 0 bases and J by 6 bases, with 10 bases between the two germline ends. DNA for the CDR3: TGTGCCAGCAGCTTGGCAGGGGAGGGTCAGCCCCAGCATTTT. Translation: CASSLAGEGQPQHF.

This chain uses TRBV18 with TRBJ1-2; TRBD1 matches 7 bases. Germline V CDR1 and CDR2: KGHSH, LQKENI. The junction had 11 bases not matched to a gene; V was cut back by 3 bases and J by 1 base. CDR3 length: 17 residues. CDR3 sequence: CASSPFPPGTDNYGYTF. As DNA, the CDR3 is TGTGCCAGCTCACCCTTCCCCCCCGGGACAGATAACTATGGCTACACCTTC.

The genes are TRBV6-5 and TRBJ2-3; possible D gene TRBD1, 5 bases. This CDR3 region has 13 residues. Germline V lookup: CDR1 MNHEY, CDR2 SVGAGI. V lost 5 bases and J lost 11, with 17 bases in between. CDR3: CASSKPQGSKQYF. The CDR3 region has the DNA TGTGCCAGCAGTAAACCCCAGGGTTCTAAGCAGTATTTT.

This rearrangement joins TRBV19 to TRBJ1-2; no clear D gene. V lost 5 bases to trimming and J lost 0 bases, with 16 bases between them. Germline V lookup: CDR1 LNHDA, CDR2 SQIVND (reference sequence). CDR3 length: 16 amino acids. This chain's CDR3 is CASSARPREANYGYTF. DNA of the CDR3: TGTGCCAGTAGTGCACGACCGAGGGAAGCTAACTATGGCTACACCTTC.